Included here is one TCR beta chain sequence, with context. In the study's own analysis: ImmunoSEQ output held junction-only sequences without quality scores, so filtering differed. Libraries were prepared by immunoSEQ multiplex PCR; TCRdb keeps only in-frame clonotypes and omits some of them. The V and J calls and clone size come from that table; D and trimming were worked out from the DNA. The table records some 1.5 million clones, more than 95% of them present only once. This record belongs to a study of shared clonotypes between healthy human individuals. The material sequenced was naive CD4+ T cells sorted from blood. Subset reported: CD45RA+ positively selected. This TCR came from a man under 40 in good health.

The DNA for the CDR3 is TGTGCCAGCAGCTTGTATCAGGGAAGAAATCAGCCCCAGCATTTT. Encoded protein: CASSLYQGRNQPQHF. The rearrangement joins TRBV5-4 to TRBJ1-5; tentatively, D is TRBD1 (5 bases). This CDR3 has 15 residues. V gave up 1 base and J gave up 4 bases, with 12 bases separating them. The germline V gene has CDR1 SGHNT and CDR2 YYREEE (reference sequence).